Below are 21 T cell receptor beta chains sequenced from a single sample in a study of CD8 T cells in ankylosing spondylitis. TCRdb analysed the 5' RACE reads with MiXCR anew, one entry per CDR3 protein. The table shows 450,000 to 550,000 distinct CDR3 sequences, with roughly 5.3% occurring only once. These receptors have no identified antigens. Study-wide results and caveats: For ankylosing spondylitis blood, a TCR beta motif of 7 or 8 highly homologous variants appeared characteristic.

Specimen: blood, either unsorted or a sorted T cell fraction (not recorded which). The receptors were sampled from a male donor with ankylosing spondylitis.

This clonotype appeared many times. This chain connects TRBV4-1 to TRBJ1-5, with a tentative D call TRBD1 (5 bases). The V and J ends lost 5 bases and 6 bases respectively, with 17 bases between them. CDR3 length equals 15 residues. Germline CDR1 reads MGHRA; CDR2 reads YSYEKL. CDR3 coding DNA: TGCGCCAGCAGCAGGGAATTCGACAGCTTTCAGCCCCAGCATTTT. It specifies CASSREFDSFQPQHF.

This clonotype appeared many times. V and J are TRBV27 and TRBJ2-3, with D unresolved. Trimming removed 8 bases at V and 0 bases at J, with 12 bases between. This CDR3 region has 14 residues. Germline CDR1 is MNHEY and CDR2 is SMNVEV (reference sequence). The CDR3 bases are TGTGCCAGCGCATCCCTCGACAGCACAGATACGCAGTATTTT. Translating it yields CASASLDSTDTQYF.

Regarding this clonotype: A much larger clone lies a single base off, so this may be a read error. CDR3 DNA sequence: TGTGCCAGCAGTTACCTCCTTGCCGAGCAGTACTTC. Protein sequence: CASSYLLAEQYF. V and J are TRBV6-6 and TRBJ2-7; D is uncertain. V lost 2 bases to trimming and J lost 6 bases, with 8 bases between them. CDR3 length: 12 residues. CDR1 MNHNY and CDR2 SVGAGI come from the germline V gene (reference sequence).

This clonotype was seen repeatedly, ten times or more. The chain uses TRBV6-2 or TRBV6-3 and TRBJ1-4, with D possibly matching TRBD1 (6 bases). Trimming cost V 6 bases and J 8 bases, with 7 bases left between them. The germline V gene encodes CDR1 MNHEY and CDR2 SVGEGT. The CDR3 is 11 residues long. The CDR3 spells CASRQGEKLFF. The CDR3 bases are TGTGCCAGCAGACAGGGAGAAAAACTGTTTTTT.

This clonotype showed up many times. The rearrangement links TRBV27 to TRBJ2-7; D is uncertain. The V end was cut by 7 bases, the J end by 2 bases, with 9 bases between. CDR1 is MNHEY and CDR2 is SMNVEV in the germline V gene (reference sequence). There are 12 residues in the CDR3. CDR3 nucleotide sequence: TGTGCCAGCATCGGACCCACCTACGAGCAGTACTTC. Its protein is CASIGPTYEQYF.

The sample holds many counts of this clonotype. One junction end does not reproduce the germline sequence, and a read error may be involved. The chain links TRBV6-5 to TRBJ1-1; D unclear. There are 9 residues in the CDR3. Germline-derived CDR1 and CDR2 are MNHEY and SVGAGI. The CDR3 DNA sequence: TGCCCTGAGGGCGGTGAAGCTTTCTTT. Protein product: CPEGGEAFF.

As regards this clonotype: A much larger clone is a single base away; this may be a read error. J is TRBJ2-3 and V is TRBV6-2 or TRBV6-3, with D possibly matching TRBD2 (6 bases). The CDR3 has 15 residues. CDR1 is MNHEY and CDR2 is SVGEGT in the germline V gene. CDR3 sequence (DNA): TGTGCCAGCAGTTACACCGGGAGTAGAACAGATGCGCAGTATTTT. Residues: CASSYTGSRTDAQYF.

This clonotype was counted many times. The genes are TRBV12-3 or TRBV12-4 and TRBJ1-5; a weak D match, TRBD1 (6 bases). The length of the CDR3 is 14 residues. Trimming left V 6 bases short and J 1 base short, with 10 bases between. For the CDR3, the DNA is TGTGCCAGCAGACCCGGACAGAGCAATCAGCCCCAGCATTTT. Amino acid sequence: CASRPGQSNQPQHF.

This clonotype was detected ten times or more. The chain carries TRBV7-9 and TRBJ2-7, with D possibly called TRBD1 or TRBD2 (6 bases each). The V gene lost 6 bases and the J gene lost 3 bases, with 21 bases spanning the gap. Germline CDR1 is SEHNR and CDR2 is FQNEAQ (reference sequence). The CDR3 runs to 16 residues. DNA for the CDR3: TGTGCCAGCAGTCAACTTCCGGGCGGGACAATCTACGAGCAGTACTTC. Its translation: CASSQLPGGTIYEQYF.

This clonotype appeared many times. The rearrangement links TRBV5-1 to TRBJ2-2; perhaps TRBD1 as D (5 bases). This CDR3 contains 15 residues. Per the germline V gene, CDR1 is SGHRS and CDR2 is YFSETQ. V was trimmed by 0 bases and J by 3 bases, leaving 9 bases between them. The CDR3 protein is CASSLAIGDTGELFF. The CDR3 nucleotides are TGCGCCAGCAGCTTGGCCATAGGGGACACCGGGGAGCTGTTTTTT.

This clonotype was recorded many times. The CDR3 region has the DNA TGTGCCAGCAGCTCCGGGGTTCGGGGGGCGTCGGATACGCAGTATTTT. Its protein is CASSSGVRGASDTQYF. V gene TRBV7-9 combines with J gene TRBJ2-3, with a possible D match to TRBD2 (7 bases). This CDR3 comprises 16 residues. Per germline, CDR1 SEHNR and CDR2 FQNEAQ (reference sequence). Trimming stripped 4 bases from V and 6 bases from J, with 20 bases between.

At least ten counts were recorded for this clonotype. The chain couples TRBV20-1 to TRBJ1-6; weak D call: TRBD1 (5 bases). V was cut by 2 bases and J by 4 bases, with 9 bases left in between. This CDR3 spans 14 amino acids. Germline V gives CDR1 DFQATT, CDR2 SNEGSKA (reference sequence). CDR3: CSARPTGYNSPLHF. Written as DNA, the CDR3 is TGCAGTGCTAGACCTACAGGTTATAATTCACCCCTCCACTTT.

This clonotype was seen repeatedly, ten times or more. The chain uses TRBV20-1 and TRBJ2-7; perhaps TRBD1 as D (6 bases). V lost 7 bases and J lost 2, with 21 bases in between. Germline V gene lookup returns CDR1 DFQATT and CDR2 SNEGSKA (reference sequence). This CDR3 comprises 15 residues. CDR3 nucleotides: TGCAGTGGGACAGAACCGACAGCGAACCCCTACGAGCAGTACTTC. Translated, it gives CSGTEPTANPYEQYF.

In this sample, this clonotype turned up many times. The chain is built from TRBV27 and TRBJ2-5; 11 bases line up with TRBD2. With V trimmed by 5 bases and J by 2 bases, 10 bases remained unmatched. Germline CDR1 is MNHEY and CDR2 is SMNVEV (reference sequence). CDR3 length: 17 amino acids. CDR3 sequence: CASSPSLAGGFQETQYF. CDR3 in DNA: TGTGCCAGCAGTCCATCTTTAGCGGGGGGGTTTCAAGAGACCCAGTACTTC.

The V and J genes are TRBV9 and TRBJ2-2; unclear D gene. Trimming cost V 4 bases and J 4 bases, with 14 bases left between them. The CDR3 is made up of 15 amino acids. Germline-derived CDR1 and CDR2 are SGDLS and YYNGEE. For the CDR3, the DNA is TGTGCCAGCAGCCATAGACCGAAGGGCACCGGGGAGCTGTTTTTT. Translation gives CASSHRPKGTGELFF.

This clonotype was detected only a few times. A read error may produce the germline difference seen at one junction end. The genes are TRBV20-1 and TRBJ2-2; D is perhaps TRBD1 (5 bases). The CDR3 sequence is 17 residues long. CDR1 is DFQATT, CDR2 SNEGSKA, per germline (reference sequence). CDR3 DNA sequence: TGCTGTGCTAGTAGTTCGGACAAATACGCGAACACCGGGGAGCTGTTTTTT. Translated: CCASSSDKYANTGELFF.

This clonotype has at least ten counts. This chain connects TRBV11-1 to TRBJ2-3, with TRBD2 matching 15 bases. J gave up 6 bases and V 8 bases, and 24 bases lay outside the gene matches. This CDR3 is 21 amino acids long. Looked up from germline, CDR1 is SGHAT and CDR2 is FQDESV (reference sequence). CDR3 region: CASAMRPGTRTSGRDGDTQYF. For the CDR3, the DNA is TGTGCCAGCGCTATGCGCCCCGGGACCCGGACTAGCGGGAGGGATGGGGATACGCAGTATTTT.

In this sample, this clonotype turned up many times. The rearrangement joins TRBV3-1 to TRBJ2-7, with TRBD2 matching 9 bases. Germline V gene data show CDR1 as LGHDT and CDR2 as YNNKEL (reference sequence). Trimming cost V 3 bases and J 6 bases; bases outside gene matches: 12. This CDR3 region has 16 residues. CDR3 in amino acids: CASSHWGGGEGGEQYF. The CDR3 DNA reads TGTGCCAGCAGCCACTGGGGCGGGGGGGAAGGTGGCGAGCAGTACTTC.

This clonotype came up many times. The chain carries TRBV4-2 and TRBJ2-7; the match to TRBD2 covers 7 bases. V dropped 3 bases and J dropped 4; count of bases not matched to a gene: 12. The CDR3 totals 16 residues. Germline V lookup: CDR1 LGHNA, CDR2 YNFKEQ. CDR3 bases: TGTGCCAGCAGCCAGGGACTAATTAGTTCGGGATACGAGCAGTACTTC. Protein product: CASSQGLISSGYEQYF.

Ten or more counts support this clonotype. CDR3 nucleotide sequence: TGTGCCAGCAGCGTCGGGAGGGTAAATGAAAAACTGTTTTTT. Protein sequence: CASSVGRVNEKLFF. The chain uses TRBV9 and TRBJ1-4; D remains unclear. Germline V gene data show CDR1 as SGDLS and CDR2 as YYNGEE. The CDR3 is 14 residues long. V dropped 2 bases and J dropped 5 bases, with 10 bases sitting between them.

This clonotype was counted at least ten times. V usage is TRBV20-1 and J usage is TRBJ2-7; no clear D. The germline CDR1 and CDR2 sequences are DFQATT and SNEGSKA (reference sequence). The V end was cut by 0 bases, the J end by 4 bases, with 10 bases between. This CDR3 is built from 13 residues. The CDR3, as DNA: TGCAGTGCTAGAGATGGGAAGTCTTACGAGCAGTACTTC. It translates to CSARDGKSYEQYF.